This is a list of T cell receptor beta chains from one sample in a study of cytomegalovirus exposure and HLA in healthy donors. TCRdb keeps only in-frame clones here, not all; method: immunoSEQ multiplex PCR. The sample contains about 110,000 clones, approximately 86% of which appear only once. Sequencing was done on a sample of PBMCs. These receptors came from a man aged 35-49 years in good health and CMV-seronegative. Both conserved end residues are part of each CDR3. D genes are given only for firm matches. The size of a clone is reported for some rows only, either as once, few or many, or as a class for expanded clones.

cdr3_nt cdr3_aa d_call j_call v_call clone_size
TGTGCCAGCAGCCCAATTCTGGCTCAAGCTTTCTTT CASSPILAQAFF NA TRBJ1-1 TRBV7-2 NA
TGTGCCACCAGCAGAGATCCGGCCAGGGGGGACGAGCAGTACTTC CATSRDPARGDEQYF NA TRBJ2-7 TRBV15 few
TGTGCCAGTTGGACAGGGGGCGCGGTAGATACGCAGTATTTT CASWTGGAVDTQYF TRBD1 TRBJ2-3 TRBV6-1 NA
TGCAGCGTTGTGGTCTCAGGGTTTATGAACACTGAAGCTTTCTTT CSVVVSGFMNTEAFF NA TRBJ1-1 TRBV29-1 NA
TGTGCCAGCAGCTCACAGGGTTTTGGAACAGATACGCAGTATTTT CASSSQGFGTDTQYF NA TRBJ2-3 TRBV7-9 NA
TGTGCCAGCAGCCCGGTGGGCCAGGGGGCCACTGAAGCTTTCTTT CASSPVGQGATEAFF TRBD1 TRBJ1-1 TRBV11-2 few
TGTGCCAGCAGCTTAGAAGGGGCGCAAGGGACTGAAGCTTTCTTT CASSLEGAQGTEAFF NA TRBJ1-1 TRBV11-2 NA
TGTGCCAGCTCACCGGGACAGCAGTCCTACGAGCAGTACTTC CASSPGQQSYEQYF TRBD1 TRBJ2-7 TRBV18 NA
TGTGCCAGCAGTTCCCTACAGGGGAACGAGCAGTACTTC CASSSLQGNEQYF TRBD1 TRBJ2-7 TRBV6-5 once
TGTGCCAGCAGCTCACTGCGGGGGGCGGGAGATACGCAGTATTTT CASSSLRGAGDTQYF TRBD2 TRBJ2-3 TRBV7-3 NA
TGTGCCAGCAGTTTACAGGGGATTCGGATGAACACTGAAGCTTTCTTT CASSLQGIRMNTEAFF NA TRBJ1-1 TRBV28 once
TGTGCCAGCCGGACAGGGATTAACTATGGCTACACCTTC CASRTGINYGYTF TRBD1 TRBJ1-2 TRBV6-5 NA
TGTGCCAGCAGTTCCCCCCCAGCAGATACGCAGTATTTT CASSSPPADTQYF NA TRBJ2-3 TRBV27 NA
TGTGCCAGCAGTCCTACAGGGGTGAACACTGAAGCTTTCTTT CASSPTGVNTEAFF TRBD1 TRBJ1-1 TRBV6-5 NA
TGTGCCAGCAGCCTCTTCAGGGGTTACACTGAAGCTTTCTTT CASSLFRGYTEAFF NA TRBJ1-1 TRBV5-6 NA
TGTGCCAGCAGTTATAGGGTCTTGGACAGGAGACATGAAGCTTTCTTT CASSYRVLDRRHEAFF TRBD1 TRBJ1-1 TRBV6-9 NA
TGTGCCTCCAAAACAGGGAACCATGAGCAGTTCTTC CASKTGNHEQFF NA TRBJ2-1 TRBV27 once
TGTGCCTGGAGCGGGGGAGGCTACGAGCAGTACTTC CAWSGGGYEQYF NA TRBJ2-7 TRBV30 NA
TGTGCCTGGTCCCTCGGCGGGCCTCAGTATTTT CAWSLGGPQYF NA TRBJ2-3 TRBV30 once
TGTGCCAGCAGTAGCAGCTTATCTGGGGCCAACGTCCTGACTTTC CASSSSLSGANVLTF NA TRBJ2-6 TRBV5-4 NA
TGTGCCAGTAGTTCGACGGGGAGGCGTTCAGAGACCCAGTACTTC CASSSTGRRSETQYF NA TRBJ2-5 TRBV19 NA
TGTGCCGTACATTTCGGGGAGGGTCCTAACTATGGCTACACCTTC CAVHFGEGPNYGYTF NA TRBJ1-2 TRBV6-5 NA
TGTGCCAGCAGCCGAGGGACAGCTACCTACGAGCAGTACTTC CASSRGTATYEQYF TRBD1 TRBJ2-7 TRBV5-7 NA
TGTGCCAGTAGGCCCGCCTCAGGGAACACTGAAGCTTTCTTT CASRPASGNTEAFF NA TRBJ1-1 TRBV19 NA
TGTGCCAGCAACGAACCTCAAGGGGGCAGCTCCTATAATTCACCCCTCCACTTT CASNEPQGGSSYNSPLHF TRBD1 TRBJ1-6 TRBV28 NA
TGTGCCAGCTCACCGGGACTTAACAATGAGCAGTTCTTC CASSPGLNNEQFF NA TRBJ2-1 TRBV18 NA
TGTGCCAGCAGTAGGGACAGAAATTCACCCCTCCACTTT CASSRDRNSPLHF TRBD1 TRBJ1-6 TRBV7-9 NA
TGTGCCAGCAAGGGACAGGGGGCGGTCAACGCCGGGGAGCTGTTTTTT CASKGQGAVNAGELFF TRBD1 TRBJ2-2 TRBV7-9 NA
TGTGCCAGCAGGGGACAGTACTACGAGCAGTACTTC CASRGQYYEQYF TRBD1 TRBJ2-7 TRBV2 NA
TGTGCCAGGAGTGAAAGGGGACAGACGAATTCACCCCTCCACTTT CARSERGQTNSPLHF TRBD1 TRBJ1-6 TRBV2 NA
TGTGCCAGCAGCTCCTTCAGAGGGTCCCAGCAGTACTTC CASSSFRGSQQYF NA TRBJ2-7 TRBV7-2 NA
TGTGCCAGCAGTACAGGGGGCTCAATCTACGAGCAGTACTTC CASSTGGSIYEQYF TRBD1 TRBJ2-7 TRBV6-1 NA